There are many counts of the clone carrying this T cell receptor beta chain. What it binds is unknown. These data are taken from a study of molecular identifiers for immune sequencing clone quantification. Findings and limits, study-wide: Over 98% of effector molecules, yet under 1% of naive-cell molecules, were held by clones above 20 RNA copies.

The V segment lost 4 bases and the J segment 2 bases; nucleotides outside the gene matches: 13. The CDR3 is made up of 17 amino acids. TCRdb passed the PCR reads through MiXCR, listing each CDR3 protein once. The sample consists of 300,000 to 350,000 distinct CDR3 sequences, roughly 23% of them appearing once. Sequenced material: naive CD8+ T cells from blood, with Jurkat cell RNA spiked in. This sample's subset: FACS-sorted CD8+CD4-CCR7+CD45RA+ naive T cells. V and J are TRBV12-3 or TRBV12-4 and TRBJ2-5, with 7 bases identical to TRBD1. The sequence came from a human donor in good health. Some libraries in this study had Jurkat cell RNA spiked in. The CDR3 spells CASSYGTDKPLQETQYF. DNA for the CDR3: TGTGCCAGCAGTTACGGGACAGATAAACCGCTACAAGAGACCCAGTACTTC.